This TCR beta chain comes out of a study of blood T cell repertoires in COVID-19. In the source study's methods: How many nucleated cells were present was estimated from reference gene primer amplification. Sequencing used immunoSEQ multiplex PCR; TCRdb keeps in-frame clones, though not all of them. V and J calls and clone size are given by that table; D and trimming were obtained from the DNA. Of some 150,000 clones listed, around 73% are singletons. The length of the CDR3 is 15 residues. Trimming at V came to 5 bases and at J to 4 bases, leaving 11 bases not matched to a gene. The V gene's germline CDR1 is SGHNT and CDR2 YYREEE (reference sequence). Living in 20 to 30 US areas, the participants were between roughly 18 and 90 years of age. Grouping used clinical history reported by participants in a survey and questionnaire. Recovered Cohort 3 donors showed two negative PCRs, clearance, or symptom resolution.

The sequencing input was PBMCs or T cells enriched from blood (not recorded which). The chain has TRBV5-4 and TRBJ2-7, with 8 bases fitting TRBD1. The sequence was collected from a woman aged 45-60 years who had recovered from COVID-19. The CDR3 here is CASSPGTGWDYEQYF. CDR3 in DNA: TGTGCCAGCAGTCCAGGGACAGGTTGGGATTACGAGCAGTACTTC.